This TCR beta chain is from a study of blood T cells in healthy people across ages. This CDR3 has 15 amino acids. Germline-derived CDR1 and CDR2 are DFQATT and SNEGSKA (reference sequence). V lost 0 bases and J 10 bases, leaving 21 bases between the germline ends. Through a sample-barcoded 5' primer and a J-beta primer mix, a second PCR was run for 7 to 11 cycles. Carrying 12 random nucleotides, a template-switch adaptor labeled each individual cDNA molecule. TCRdb re-derived calls from the 5' RACE reads in MiXCR, one entry per CDR3 protein. Of 950,000 to 1,200,000 distinct CDR3 sequences in the sample, around two fifths are singletons; the top ten hold less than 15%. Per sample, no less than 6 micrograms of total RNA were extracted. Study conclusions and caveats: Compared with aged donors, long-lived donors showed fewer expanded clones, suggesting selection. For the donors, CMV status was unknown and possibly confounded expanded clonotype changes.

This clonotype was found a few times. Its specificity is not known. The chain joins TRBV20-1 to TRBJ1-2; D unclear. The TCR comes from a young man in good health. The specimen was blood. The chain's CDR3 is CSARDHTPVRDLYTF. CDR3 DNA sequence: TGCAGTGCTAGAGATCACACCCCCGTTAGAGACCTCTACACCTTC.